The entry that follows covers one T cell receptor beta chain sequence. The data were taken from a study of cytomegalovirus exposure and HLA in healthy donors. The PCR employed 60 Vbeta primers together with 13 Jbeta primers. Source study methods: There were about 80 million unique TCR beta chains by a later count, and 10 million to 12 million of them were shared. Clones were sequenced by immunoSEQ multiplex PCR, and TCRdb holds only the in-frame ones, with some missing. From that table come the V and J calls and clone size; the DNA was used to work out D and trimming. The table records approximately 120,000 clones, 73% of them present only once. Trimming at V came to 5 bases and at J to 6 bases, leaving 4 bases not matched to a gene. Germline CDR1 SGHVS, CDR2 FNYEAQ. The CDR3 covers 13 residues.

The receptor comes from a man aged 40-49 years in good health and CMV-seronegative. J is TRBJ2-7 and V is TRBV7-6, with 10 bases identical to TRBD1. The sample taken for sequencing was PBMCs. The DNA for the CDR3 is TGTGCCAGCAGCCACGGACAGGGGGGCGAGCAGTACTTC. Its protein product is CASSHGQGGEQYF.